This T cell receptor (beta chain) was recovered during a study of shared clonotypes between healthy human individuals. V shed 2 bases and J shed 3 bases, with 14 bases lying between them. The CDR3 has 15 residues. Germline CDR1 and CDR2: MNHEY and SVGAGI. The data were produced by immunoSEQ multiplex PCR, yet TCRdb's version contains in-frame clones alone and is incomplete. The profile shows approximately 740,000 clones, 80% to 95% of them singletons. The naive CD8 fraction comprised CD45RO-negative cells positively selected for CCR7 and excluded terminally differentiated effector memory CD45RA+ cells.

The sequence derives from a man younger than 40 in good health. Sequencing input: naive CD8+ T cells sorted from blood. J is TRBJ2-7 and V is TRBV6-5; D ambiguous. CDR3: CASSYLAGELYEQYF. CDR3 in DNA: TGTGCCAGCAGTTACCTGGCAGGAGAACTCTACGAGCAGTACTTC.